This T cell receptor (beta chain) was retrieved from a study of beta chain features in type 1 diabetes. Findings and caveats of the study: Within each of all four CD4+ subsets, Type 1 diabetes patients had TCRB CDR3s that were moderately but significantly shorter.

Sequenced material consisted of expressed TCRB transcripts (all of the isolated RNA was reverse transcribed). Profiled with immunoSEQ multiplex PCR; TCRdb holds only in-frame clones, not every one. The data contain about 900,000 clones, about a sixth of them seen just once; the ten biggest clones take up around 0.02%. About this clone: Its antigen is not identified.

This CDR3 has 14 residues. V shed 5 bases and J 8 bases; nucleotides not matched to a gene: 7. Per the germline V gene, CDR1 is SGHTA and CDR2 is FQGNSA. This chain joins TRBV7-2 and TRBJ2-4, with TRBD2 matching over 9 bases. Sample: naive CD4+ T cells from blood. The clonotype comes from a woman younger than 35 in good health. CDR3 region: CASSPRTSVDIQYF. The CDR3 DNA reads TGTGCCAGCAGCCCACGGACTAGCGTAGACATTCAGTACTTC.